These T cell receptor beta chains were read from a single sample in a study of OX40 agonist ivuxolimab in advanced cancers. Assay: immunoSEQ multiplex PCR; the TCRdb copy retains only in-frame clones and omits some. This sample has some 70,000 clones, with 83% found just once. The material was CD4+ or CD8+ T cells sorted from blood, obtained in a trial of the OX40 agonist ivuxolimab. All receptors derive from an adult with an advanced solid tumor such as melanoma, head and neck, liver or kidney cancer. Both conserved end residues are part of each CDR3. D genes are given only for firm matches. A row's size may be missing; if present it is once, few, many or a size class.

d_call	clone_size	v_call	j_call	cdr3_nt	cdr3_aa
NA	NA	TRBV6-5	TRBJ2-1	TGTGCCAGCGGGGGGAGCTACAATGAGCAGTTCTTC	CASGGSYNEQFF
NA	NA	TRBV29-1	TRBJ2-7	TGCAGCGTTGATGGGGGGAGCGGGACAGGAACCTACGAGCAGTACTTC	CSVDGGSGTGTYEQYF
TRBD1	NA	TRBV10-2	TRBJ1-2	TGCGCCAGCGGACAGGGGGCGCCTGGAGGCTACACCTTC	CASGQGAPGGYTF
NA	NA	TRBV7-6	TRBJ1-1	TGTGCCGGCAGCCAAACGGACAACCTGAACACTGAAGCTTTCTTT	CAGSQTDNLNTEAFF
NA	NA	TRBV6-1	TRBJ1-2	TGTGCCAGCAGCCAGGGCGACTATGGCTACACCTTC	CASSQGDYGYTF
TRBD1	NA	TRBV5-6	TRBJ2-7	TGTGCCAGCAGCTTTGGTCAGGGGGTGGGCGAGCAGTACTTC	CASSFGQGVGEQYF
NA	NA	TRBV5-5	TRBJ2-7	TGTGCCAGCAGCTTGAGGACTGGAAGTTACTTAGAGCAGTACTTC	CASSLRTGSYLEQYF
TRBD1	NA	TRBV9	TRBJ2-3	TGTGCCAGCAGCCAACAGGGGGCGCGATTAGCAGATACGCAGTATTTT	CASSQQGARLADTQYF
TRBD2	NA	TRBV12-5	TRBJ2-3	TGTGCTAGTGGTTTAGGGCTAGCGGCCCGAGATACGCAGTATTTT	CASGLGLAARDTQYF
NA	NA	TRBV6-6	TRBJ2-1	TGTGCCAGCAGTCAGGAGGCTCTGGCCTACAATGAGCAGTTCTTC	CASSQEALAYNEQFF
TRBD1	NA	TRBV4-2	TRBJ1-4	TGTGCCAGCAGCCAAACAGGGGCGCAAAATGAAAAACTGTTTTTT	CASSQTGAQNEKLFF
NA	NA	TRBV7-2	TRBJ1-5	TGTGCCAGCAGCTTAGCGCTAGGGGGAGAGAGTCAGCCCCAGCATTTT	CASSLALGGESQPQHF
NA	NA	TRBV9	TRBJ1-2	TGTGCCAGCAGCCTCGGACGATCTGAGGGAGGCTACACCTTC	CASSLGRSEGGYTF
TRBD1	NA	TRBV30	TRBJ2-4	TGTGCCTGGACTAGGACAGGGGTAGGATCCAAAAACATTCAGTACTTC	CAWTRTGVGSKNIQYF
TRBD1	NA	TRBV5-1	TRBJ2-1	TGCGCCAGCAGCTCTTCCGGGACAGGGAACAATGAGCAGTTCTTC	CASSSSGTGNNEQFF
NA	NA	TRBV7-6	TRBJ1-6	TGTGCCAGCAGCTTAGCGGAGGCAGCTAATTCACCCCTCCACTTT	CASSLAEAANSPLHF
NA	medium-sized	TRBV6-1	TRBJ1-2	TGTGCCAGCAGTGAAAATAGGGTGGGCGGCTACACCTTC	CASSENRVGGYTF
NA	NA	TRBV5-1	TRBJ2-5	TGCGCCAGCAGCCTAACTTCTGCTCAAGAGACCCAGTACTTC	CASSLTSAQETQYF